Presented here are 21 T cell receptor beta chains from one specimen sequenced in a study of T cell repertoires in cytomegalovirus infection. MiXCR, applied by TCRdb to the reads, yields one record per CDR3 protein. This table has about half a million distinct CDR3 sequences, around 35% appearing once. These receptors have no identified antigens. Sequenced material: cultured PBMCs, taken from culture after CMV antigen stimulation. These receptors all stem from a human donor in good health (CMV status not recorded). Some clones in this sample may be carry-over from other donors' samples.

This clonotype was counted between two and nine times. This chain joins TRBV19 and TRBJ1-2; 9 bases match TRBD1. The germline V gene has CDR1 LNHDA and CDR2 SQIVND (reference sequence). There are 14 residues in the CDR3. V shed 5 bases, J shed 8 bases, and the junction held 9 bases outside the gene matches. The CDR3, as DNA: TGTGCCAGTAGTGCTGGGACAGGGCGGGTCGGCTACACCTTC. Amino acids: CASSAGTGRVGYTF.

This clonotype was detected many times. V is TRBV7-2 and J is TRBJ1-2; D may be TRBD1 (6 bases). V lost 3 bases to trimming and J lost 4 bases, with 12 bases between them. The CDR3 has 14 residues. Germline values: CDR1 SGHTA, CDR2 FQGNSA. CDR3 sequence: CASSFPGHSYGYTF. For the CDR3, the DNA is TGTGCCAGCAGCTTTCCGGGACACTCCTATGGCTACACCTTC.

There are many counts of this clonotype. The J gene is TRBJ1-2, the V gene TRBV7-2; TRBD1 matches 7 bases. Trimming cost V 7 bases and J 4 bases; bases outside gene matches: 3. This CDR3 is built from 12 residues. Germline lookup yields CDR1 SGHTA and CDR2 FQGNSA. The CDR3 DNA reads as TGTGCCAGCATCGGGACAGCCTATGGCTACACCTTC. It translates to CASIGTAYGYTF.

This chain connects TRBV28 to TRBJ2-5, with D possibly matching TRBD2 (6 bases). Trimming removed 6 bases from V and 7 bases from J, with 18 bases in between. The CDR3 runs to 14 residues. The germline gives CDR1 MDHEN, CDR2 SYDVKM. This chain's CDR3 is CASSQHGGRGTQYF. As DNA, the CDR3 is TGTGCCAGCAGCCAACACGGGGGAAGGGGGACCCAGTACTTC.

This clonotype was seen only once. It may be a read error: a sequence one base away is much more abundant. The chain links TRBV7-2 to TRBJ1-2; D ambiguous. CDR1 is SGHTA, CDR2 FQGNSA, per germline. V lost 1 base, J lost 0 bases, and 6 bases lay in between. This CDR3 has 14 amino acids. The CDR3 DNA is TGTGCCAGCAGCTTAGACGCGGCTAACTATGGCTACACCTTC. It codes for CASSLDAANYGYTF.

The gene calls are TRBV6-5 and TRBJ2-2, with D hard to call. CDR3 length: 15 amino acids. Germline V gene sequence: CDR1 MNHEY, CDR2 SVGAGI. Trimming took off 2 bases at V and 4 bases at J, with 11 bases between the two ends. The CDR3 sequence: CASSYGVRGTGELFF. The CDR3 coding sequence is TGTGCCAGCAGTTACGGGGTACGCGGCACCGGGGAGCTGTTTTTT.

This chain connects TRBV6-2 or TRBV6-3 to TRBJ2-2; no reliable D call. Looked up from germline, CDR1 is MNHEY and CDR2 is SVGEGT. This CDR3 is built from 13 residues. V was shortened by 7 bases and J by 5 bases, with 11 bases between the two germline ends. The CDR3 sequence: CASTRPITGELFF. The CDR3 coding sequence is TGTGCCAGCACCAGACCTATTACCGGGGAGCTGTTTTTT.

The V gene is TRBV9, the J gene TRBJ1-2; 12 nucleotides agree with TRBD1. The CDR3 is 15 amino acids. In germline, CDR1 is SGDLS, CDR2 YYNGEE. J gave up 6 bases and V 4 bases, and 7 bases lay outside the gene matches. Here the CDR3 DNA reads TGTGCCAGCAGCCCACGGGACAGGGGGCTAGATGGCTACACCTTC. As protein: CASSPRDRGLDGYTF.

The chain uses TRBV7-3 and TRBJ2-3; weak D call: TRBD1 (7 bases). The CDR3 is 17 residues long. Germline V CDR1 and CDR2: SGHTA, FQGTGA. Trimming removed 5 bases from V and 4 bases from J, with 22 bases in between. This chain's CDR3 is CASSPTLGAGGSDTQYF. The CDR3 DNA reads as TGTGCCAGCAGCCCGACCCTCGGGGCAGGGGGGTCAGATACGCAGTATTTT.

This clonotype was detected only a few times. This chain connects TRBV7-2 to TRBJ2-7; tentative D call: TRBD1 (6 bases). The V end lost 1 base, the J end lost 3 bases, and 10 bases lay between the germline ends. The CDR3 covers 14 residues. Looked up from germline, CDR1 is SGHTA and CDR2 is FQGNSA. This chain's CDR3 is CASSLGPQGYEQYV. The CDR3 DNA reads as TGTGCCAGCAGCTTAGGCCCACAGGGCTACGAGCAGTACGTC.

This clonotype was observed a few times. V gene TRBV7-2 combines with J gene TRBJ2-1, with D possibly matching TRBD1 (6 bases). Germline V CDR1 and CDR2: SGHTA, FQGNSA. The CDR3 is 12 residues long. V shed 5 bases and J shed 12 bases, with 14 bases lying between them. Here the CDR3 reads CASSLQGWGQFF. In nucleotides, the CDR3 is TGTGCCAGCAGCCTGCAGGGGTGGGGGCAGTTCTTC. The full variable domain, completed using reference TRBV7-2 and TRBJ2-1, is GAGVSQSPSNKVTEKGKDVELRCDPISGHTALYWYRQSLGQGLEFLIYFQGNSAPDKSGLPSDRFSAERTGGSVSTLTIQRTQQEDSAVYLCASSLQGWGQFFGPGTRLTVL.

The rearrangement links TRBV12-3 or TRBV12-4 to TRBJ2-2; no firm D call. This CDR3 spans 12 amino acids. Between the trimmed V and J ends, which lost 6 bases and 6 bases, there was a span of 8 bases. The DNA for the CDR3 is TGTGCCAGCAGCCCATCCCCCGGGGAGCTGTTTTTT. Its translation is CASSPSPGELFF.

In this sample, this clonotype turned up many times. The CDR3, as DNA: TGTGCCAGCAGTGAGCCATACAGGGGGCGGAACACTGAAGCTTTCTTT. Translated: CASSEPYRGRNTEAFF. The chain joins TRBV6-1 to TRBJ1-1; TRBD1 agrees at 9 bases. Per the germline V gene, CDR1 is MNHNS and CDR2 is SASEGT. The CDR3 is 16 amino acids. V dropped 3 bases and J dropped 1; count of bases not matched to a gene: 6.

This clonotype showed up just a few times. The chain recombines TRBV10-1 with TRBJ2-1; perhaps D is TRBD1 or TRBD2 (5 bases each). CDR1 is WNHNN and CDR2 is SYGVQD in the germline V gene (reference sequence). V lost 6 bases to trimming and J lost 6 bases, with 15 bases between them. This CDR3 is 14 amino acids long. The CDR3 here is CASSAGTVINEQFF. CDR3 DNA: TGCGCCAGCAGCGCCGGGACGGTAATCAATGAGCAGTTCTTC.

This clonotype turned up a few times. The V and J genes are TRBV27 and TRBJ2-7; no firm D call. Trimming shortened V by 3 bases and J by 7 bases, and 19 bases separated the two germline ends. The CDR3 is 15 residues long. The V gene's germline CDR1 is MNHEY and CDR2 SMNVEV (reference sequence). CDR3 bases: TGTGCCAGCAGTTTGGACGGTAGGAGATTGCGTGAGCAGTACTTC. Amino acids: CASSLDGRRLREQYF.

This clonotype was seen a handful of times. In DNA form, the CDR3 reads TGTGCCAGCAGCTGGGGGTCGGGCCACGAGCAGTACTTC. As protein: CASSWGSGHEQYF. This rearrangement joins TRBV7-9 to TRBJ2-7; D is possibly TRBD1 or TRBD2 (5 bases each). This CDR3 has 13 residues. Germline CDR1 SEHNR, CDR2 FQNEAQ (reference sequence). V was clipped by 4 bases and J by 5 bases, with 12 bases between them.

This clonotype was seen a few times. This sequence joins TRBV4-2 and TRBJ1-5, with D unclear. V was cut by 0 bases and J by 5 bases, with 11 bases left in between. CDR3 length equals 15 residues. Germline loops: CDR1 LGHNA, CDR2 YNFKEQ. The CDR3 spells CASSQDEAGDQPQHF. The DNA of the CDR3 is TGTGCCAGCAGCCAAGATGAGGCGGGAGATCAGCCCCAGCATTTT.

The V call is TRBV12-3 or TRBV12-4, the J call TRBJ2-3, with D possibly matching TRBD2 (5 bases). The CDR3 runs to 14 residues. V lost 7 bases and J lost 2, with 13 bases in between. The CDR3 DNA reads as TGTGCCAGCACCTTCGGACTTCCCACAGATACGCAGTATTTT. Its protein is CASTFGLPTDTQYF.

The V call is TRBV7-2, the J call TRBJ1-1; the D is unclear. The CDR3 contains 13 residues. The germline gives CDR1 SGHTA, CDR2 FQGNSA. V gave up 6 bases and J gave up 10 bases, with 18 bases separating them. Here the CDR3 reads CASSMRTEALAFF. CDR3 sequence (DNA): TGTGCCAGCAGTATGCGGACGGAGGCGTTAGCTTTCTTT. Variable domain in full (rest from reference TRBV7-2 and TRBJ1-1): GAGVSQSPSNKVTEKGKDVELRCDPISGHTALYWYRQSLGQGLEFLIYFQGNSAPDKSGLPSDRFSAERTGGSVSTLTIQRTQQEDSAVYLCASSMRTEALAFFGQGTRLTVV.

The chain couples TRBV4-1 to TRBJ1-5; D is ambiguous. The V gene's germline CDR1 is MGHRA and CDR2 YSYEKL. Trimming cost V 0 bases and J 7 bases, with 13 bases left between them. CDR3 length: 15 amino acids. CDR3 DNA sequence: TGCGCCAGCAGCCAAGAATGGTCAGAGGTCCAGCCCCAGCATTTT. This translates into CASSQEWSEVQPQHF.

This clonotype came up a few times. This sequence joins TRBV27 and TRBJ1-1, with TRBD1 as a possible D gene (6 bases). The V gene lost 3 bases and the J gene lost 6 bases, with 14 bases spanning the gap. Germline V gene data show CDR1 as MNHEY and CDR2 as SMNVEV (reference sequence). The CDR3 is 14 amino acids. CDR3 coding DNA: TGTGCCAGCAGTTTTTCGGTGGGGGGCGCTGAAGCTTTCTTT. Translation gives CASSFSVGGAEAFF.